A single sample is the source of the 15 T cell receptor beta chains below, sequenced in a study of response to subunit inactivated influenza vaccine. Using its own MiXCR run on the RT-PCR reads, TCRdb lists one record per CDR3 protein. The sample comprises 610,000 or so distinct CDR3 sequences, 11% to 15% of which are singletons, and around 10% rests with the top ten. Specimen: PBMCs from blood, collected about 11 days after vaccination. The origin of the receptors is a man aged 50-60 years who received an inactivated influenza vaccine.

The V gene is TRBV4-2, the J gene TRBJ2-3, with 10 bases identical to TRBD2. Per germline, CDR1 LGHNA and CDR2 YNFKEQ. This CDR3 is built from 17 residues. J gave up 4 bases and V 4 bases, and 11 bases lay outside the gene matches. The CDR3 loop is CASSPELAGGRPDTQYF. In nucleotides, the CDR3 is TGTGCCAGCAGCCCGGAATTAGCGGGGGGCCGCCCAGATACGCAGTATTTT.

This clonotype turned up a few times. CDR3 region: CASSPGGQFYGYTF. The CDR3, as DNA: TGCGCCAGCAGCCCGGGCGGACAGTTCTATGGCTACACCTTC. The chain employs TRBV5-1 and TRBJ1-2; TRBD1 is a possible D gene (6 bases). Germline assignment: CDR1 SGHRS and CDR2 YFSETQ. The CDR3 consists of 14 residues. V lost 4 bases and J lost 4, with 14 bases in between.

This clonotype showed up just a few times. This chain joins TRBV4-3 and TRBJ1-1; a possible D gene is TRBD1 (6 bases). This CDR3 has 13 residues. Trimming removed 4 bases at V and 3 bases at J, with 9 bases between. Germline V gives CDR1 LGHNA, CDR2 YSLEER. CDR3 nucleotides: TGCGCCAGCAGCCGGGGGGCCCACACTGAAGCTTTCTTT. Amino acid sequence: CASSRGAHTEAFF.

Remarks on this clonotype: One end of the junction is discordant with germline, which a read error may explain. This chain links TRBV3-1 with TRBJ1-1; D may be TRBD1 (6 bases). Germline CDR1 LGHDT, CDR2 YNNKEL (reference sequence). This CDR3 contains 15 residues. CDR3 in amino acids: CASSQERGANTEACF. DNA for the CDR3: TGTGCCAGCAGCCAAGAACGGGGGGCCAACACTGAAGCTTGCTTT.

This rearrangement joins TRBV7-9 to TRBJ2-5; TRBD1 might be the D (6 bases). The germline CDR1 and CDR2 sequences are SEHNR and FQNEAQ (reference sequence). The CDR3 sequence is 15 residues long. The V end was cut by 5 bases, the J end by 2 bases, with 15 bases between. The CDR3 DNA reads as TGTGCCAGCAGCCAAGCAGGGACACCTCAAGAGACCCAGTACTTC. It codes for CASSQAGTPQETQYF.

This clonotype has just a few counts. This chain joins TRBV7-2 and TRBJ2-5, with 8 bases aligning to TRBD2. This CDR3 has 15 residues. In germline, CDR1 is SGHTA, CDR2 FQGNSA. V was clipped by 1 base and J by 4 bases; unmatched bases: 5. The CDR3 here is CASSLVAGGAETQYF. The DNA for the CDR3 is TGTGCCAGCAGCTTAGTTGCGGGGGGCGCAGAGACCCAGTACTTC. The variable domain in full, completed from reference TRBV7-2 and TRBJ2-5, reads GAGVSQSPSNKVTEKGKDVELRCDPISGHTALYWYRQSLGQGLEFLIYFQGNSAPDKSGLPSDRFSAERTGGSVSTLTIQRTQQEDSAVYLCASSLVAGGAETQYFGPGTRLLVL.

This clonotype was seen a handful of times. J is TRBJ1-1 and V is TRBV12-3 or TRBV12-4, with a tentative D call TRBD1 (6 bases). This CDR3 has 15 residues. Trimming removed 6 bases from V and 3 bases from J, with 17 bases in between. CDR3 residues: CASSHNRVRDTEAFF. CDR3 sequence (DNA): TGTGCCAGCAGCCACAACAGGGTCCGAGACACTGAAGCTTTCTTT.

The chain couples TRBV7-6 to TRBJ2-1; 7 bases map to TRBD2. This CDR3 is 17 amino acids long. CDR1 and CDR2 (germline): SGHVS, FNYEAQ. The trim removed 8 bases at V and 0 bases at J, leaving 13 bases unmatched. In DNA form, the CDR3 reads TGTGCCAGCGGCTGGTCTTCGCGGGGGAGCTCCTACAATGAGCAGTTCTTC. It encodes CASGWSSRGSSYNEQFF.

This clonotype was counted a few times. This chain uses TRBV20-1 with TRBJ1-5; D gene ambiguous. CDR3 length: 13 residues. CDR1 DFQATT and CDR2 SNEGSKA come from the germline V gene (reference sequence). The V end was cut by 6 bases, the J end by 7 bases, with 16 bases between. The CDR3 is CSALWVEEQPQHF. The CDR3 bases are TGCAGTGCCCTTTGGGTTGAGGAGCAGCCCCAGCATTTT.

This clonotype turned up a few times. This chain uses TRBV7-9 with TRBJ2-7; D ambiguous. Germline CDR1 is SEHNR and CDR2 is FQNEAQ (reference sequence). The length of the CDR3 is 15 residues. The V end lost 1 base, the J end lost 1 base, and 11 bases lay between the germline ends. DNA of the CDR3: TGTGCCAGCAGCTTAGTGTTGTCGGATTCCTACGAGCAGTACTTC. This gives the protein CASSLVLSDSYEQYF.

This clonotype was seen a handful of times. V gene TRBV29-1 combines with J gene TRBJ1-2, with D possibly being TRBD1 (6 bases). Per germline, CDR1 SQVTM and CDR2 ANQGSEA. This CDR3 region has 12 residues. The V gene lost 3 bases and the J gene lost 4 bases, with 9 bases spanning the gap. The CDR3 nucleotides read TGCAGCGTTGACAGGGGTAGCTATGGCTACACCTTC. Translating gives CSVDRGSYGYTF.

The rearrangement uses TRBV6-2 or TRBV6-3 and TRBJ2-1; TRBD1 agrees at 7 bases. Germline CDR1 MNHEY, CDR2 SVGEGT. The junction had 4 bases not matched to a gene; V was cut back by 2 bases and J by 9 bases. This CDR3 contains 13 residues. The CDR3 loop reads CASSYGTVSEQFF. The CDR3 DNA reads as TGTGCCAGCAGTTACGGGACAGTCAGTGAGCAGTTCTTC.

This clonotype appeared a few times. The chain carries TRBV5-1 and TRBJ2-2, with 8 bases that match TRBD1. V was clipped by 3 bases and J by 6 bases; unmatched bases: 10. The CDR3 totals 16 residues. The V gene's germline CDR1 is SGHRS and CDR2 YFSETQ. In DNA, the CDR3 is TGCGCCAGCAGCTGGGGCCAGGGGGCACAATCCGGGGAGCTGTTTTTT. Translating it yields CASSWGQGAQSGELFF.

This clonotype showed up just a few times. The V gene is TRBV6-5, the J gene TRBJ2-3, with D possibly TRBD2 on 5 matching bases. Germline assignment: CDR1 MNHEY and CDR2 SVGAGI. Trimming took 2 bases from V and 0 from J, leaving 9 bases between them. The CDR3 extends over 15 amino acids. The CDR3 DNA is TGTGCCAGCAGTTACGACGGGGTTAGCACAGATACGCAGTATTTT. Translation: CASSYDGVSTDTQYF.

This clonotype was seen a few times. The chain uses TRBV4-1 and TRBJ1-6; 9 bases align to TRBD1. Germline lookup yields CDR1 MGHRA and CDR2 YSYEKL. This CDR3 is 18 amino acids long. V gave up 0 bases and J gave up 4 bases; unmatched junction bases: 7. CDR3 nucleotides: TGCGCCAGCAGCCAAGAGGTGGACAGGGGCCTATATAATTCACCCCTCCACTTT. This codes for CASSQEVDRGLYNSPLHF.